The T cell receptor (beta chain) under discussion was sequenced for a study of OX40 agonist ivuxolimab in advanced cancers. Study-level background: The patients got ivuxolimab, which is an agonistic anti-OX40 (CD134) antibody. The mean age was 60 years, ranging from about 20 to 79, with 82.7% of participants male. Among those treated, three patients had partial responses, one with hepatocellular carcinoma and two with cutaneous melanoma.

Some clones are missing from TCRdb's copy, which holds only in-frame ones; the method was immunoSEQ multiplex PCR. The table includes about 150,000 clones, roughly 94% detected once. The CDR3 spans 12 residues. Trimming removed 6 bases from V and 3 bases from J, with 8 bases in between. Germline values: CDR1 MDHEN, CDR2 SYDVKM. The source of this sequence is an adult with an advanced solid tumor such as melanoma, head and neck, liver or kidney cancer. This specimen was CD4+ or CD8+ T cells sorted from blood, taken in a trial of the OX40 agonist ivuxolimab. The chain has TRBV28 and TRBJ2-5; D uncertain. CDR3 DNA: TGTGCCAGCAGATCCCATGAAGAGACCCAGTACTTC. Amino acids: CASRSHEETQYF.